The 7 T cell receptor beta chains given below trace back to one sample, sequenced in a study of molecular identifiers for immune sequencing clone quantification. TCRdb independently ran MiXCR on the PCR reads; one entry per CDR3 protein. The sample has over 600,000 distinct CDR3 sequences, 20% seen once. Sequencing was carried out using naive CD8+ T cells from blood, with Jurkat cell RNA spiked in. Subset here: FACS-sorted CD8+CD4-CCR7+CD45RA+ naive T cells. The receptors shown here come from a human donor in good health. Some libraries in this study had Jurkat cell RNA spiked in.

This clonotype was observed a handful of times. The rearrangement joins TRBV30 to TRBJ1-1; the D is unclear. The germline gives CDR1 GTSNPN, CDR2 SVGIG (reference sequence). The CDR3 is made up of 13 amino acids. The V and J ends lost 1 base and 1 base respectively, with 7 bases between them. For the CDR3, the DNA is TGTGCCTGGAGTGATCTTTCGAACACTGAAGCTTTCTTT. This translates into CAWSDLSNTEAFF.

The rearrangement uses TRBV30 and TRBJ1-2; 12 positions agree with TRBD1. Germline V gene sequence: CDR1 GTSNPN, CDR2 SVGIG (reference sequence). This CDR3 has 13 residues. The V and J ends lost 3 bases and 7 bases, in that order; junction bases with no gene match: 3. This CDR3 reads CAWSPGQGAGYTF. CDR3 DNA sequence: TGTGCCTGGAGCCCGGGACAGGGGGCTGGCTACACCTTC.

In this sample, this clonotype turned up a few times. The rearrangement uses TRBV12-3 or TRBV12-4 and TRBJ2-2, with 9 bases fitting TRBD1. V trimming: 6 bases; J trimming: 8 bases; junction bases outside the gene matches: 10. The CDR3 loop spans 15 amino acids. The CDR3 sequence: CASSKDRGGSGELFF. In DNA form, the CDR3 reads TGTGCCAGCAGCAAGGACAGGGGCGGATCGGGGGAGCTGTTTTTT.

In its sample, this clonotype was seen a few times. The chain recombines TRBV11-2 with TRBJ2-1, with D possibly being TRBD1 (5 bases). Per germline, CDR1 SGHAT and CDR2 FQNNGV. Trimming took off 3 bases at V and 3 bases at J, with 12 bases between the two ends. The CDR3 is made up of 15 amino acids. CDR3 residues: CASSFDRRNYNEQFF. The CDR3 DNA reads TGTGCCAGCAGCTTCGACAGAAGAAACTACAATGAGCAGTTCTTC.

The chain employs TRBV4-3 and TRBJ2-3; D is possibly TRBD1 or TRBD2 (5 bases each). CDR1 and CDR2 (germline): LGHNA, YSLEER. V was shortened by 3 bases and J by 0 bases, with 19 bases between the two germline ends. The CDR3 loop spans 18 amino acids. The CDR3 DNA follows: TGCGCCAGCAGCCAGGGGACCGAGGTTCGGTCCAGCACAGATACGCAGTATTTT. Translating it yields CASSQGTEVRSSTDTQYF.

This clonotype was observed many times. The chain couples TRBV5-4 to TRBJ2-3; D unclear. Trimming removed 4 bases from V and 5 bases from J, with 14 bases in between. CDR3 length equals 14 residues. Per germline, CDR1 SGHNT and CDR2 YYREEE (reference sequence). The CDR3 region is CASSPASSEDTQYF. The CDR3 DNA reads as TGTGCCAGCAGCCCGGCATCTAGTGAAGATACGCAGTATTTT.

This clonotype showed up many times. This chain connects TRBV20-1 to TRBJ2-5, with 10 bases that match TRBD2. Unmatched junction bases numbered 13, after V lost 2 bases and J lost 1 base. This CDR3 is built from 18 residues. In germline, CDR1 is DFQATT, CDR2 SNEGSKA (reference sequence). The CDR3 nucleotides are TGCAGTGCTAGATCGTTGGGGCTAGCGGGAGTAGTCCAAGAGACCCAGTACTTC. It is translated as CSARSLGLAGVVQETQYF.